This T cell receptor beta chain was captured by sequencing in a study of cytotoxic CD8 clonotypes in ibrutinib-treated CLL. Findings and limits, study-wide: In comparison with age-matched healthy donors, baseline clonality was higher and tracked circulating CD8+ T-cell counts.

On this clone itself: Its target is unknown.

Per germline, CDR1 SGHAT and CDR2 FQDESV (reference sequence). With 3 bases removed from V and 1 base from J, the gap between germline ends came to 15 bases. The CDR3 is 17 residues long. Here immunoSEQ multiplex PCR was the method, and the copy in TCRdb shows in-frame clones only, minus some. The sample holds 120,000 to 150,000 clones; approximately 75% are singletons and the top ten take around 30%. The sequenced sample was PBMCs, obtained after 12 months of ibrutinib treatment. The source of this sequence is a human donor with chronic lymphocytic leukemia. The chain joins TRBV11-1 to TRBJ2-2; D may be TRBD1 (5 bases). The CDR3 region is CASSLGSSGQNTGELFF. The CDR3 DNA reads as TGTGCCAGCAGCTTGGGTTCGTCCGGACAGAACACCGGGGAGCTGTTTTTT.